The 12 T cell receptor beta chains presented below share a single source sample, sequenced in a study of blood T cells in healthy people across ages. A second PCR, run for about 7 to 11 cycles, used a sample-barcoded 5' primer plus a J-beta primer mix. TCRdb re-analysed the 5' RACE reads in MiXCR, keeping a single row per CDR3 protein. The sample lists 910,000 or so distinct CDR3 sequences, 45% to 60% occurring once. The sequencing input was blood. Receptor source: an older woman in good health.

This clonotype was counted only a few times. The V and J genes are TRBV7-9 and TRBJ2-4; D is undetermined. Trimming shortened V by 5 bases and J by 0 bases, and 11 bases separated the two germline ends. This CDR3 is 15 amino acids long. Germline lookup yields CDR1 SEHNR and CDR2 FQNEAQ (reference sequence). The CDR3 spells CASSSTRLAKNIQYF. CDR3 bases: TGTGCCAGCAGCAGCACGAGACTAGCCAAAAACATTCAGTACTTC.

The rearrangement links TRBV20-1 to TRBJ2-1; tentatively, D is TRBD2 (5 bases). Germline V CDR1 and CDR2: DFQATT, SNEGSKA (reference sequence). The CDR3 is 13 residues long. The CDR3 DNA sequence: TGCGGCAAGACTAATCCCAACTACAATGAGCAGTTCTTC. Translating gives CGKTNPNYNEQFF.

The chain links TRBV5-6 to TRBJ1-4, with unresolved D. The CDR3 runs to 14 residues. Trimming removed 4 bases from V and 3 bases from J, with 10 bases in between. Germline assignment: CDR1 SGHDT and CDR2 YYEEEE. DNA of the CDR3: TGTGCCAGCAGCCGGCTGTTATCTAATGAAAAACTGTTTTTT. This sequence encodes CASSRLLSNEKLFF.

The rearrangement links TRBV5-5 to TRBJ2-1; D is perhaps TRBD2 (5 bases). The germline V gene has CDR1 SGHKS and CDR2 YYEKEE (reference sequence). The germline V and J ends were trimmed by 1 base and 7 bases, with 6 bases remaining between them. The length of the CDR3 is 12 residues. CDR3 nucleotides: TGTGCCAGCAGCTTGATAGCGAATGAGCAGTTCTTC. It yields the protein CASSLIANEQFF.

This clonotype was seen a handful of times. The chain carries TRBV6-5 and TRBJ2-3, with 8 nucleotides matching TRBD2. The junction had 9 bases not matched to a gene; V was cut back by 1 base and J by 3 bases. This CDR3 is 17 amino acids long. CDR1 and CDR2 (germline): MNHEY, SVGAGI. CDR3 in amino acids: CASSYWDGRAFTDTQYF. As DNA, the CDR3 is TGTGCCAGCAGTTACTGGGACGGGAGGGCTTTTACAGATACGCAGTATTTT.

CDR3 sequence reads: CASSPPGRAGSYEQYF. The CDR3 DNA follows: TGTGCCAGCAGCCCTCCGGGACGAGCGGGGTCCTACGAGCAGTACTTC. The chain is built from TRBV7-2 and TRBJ2-7, with TRBD2 identical over 7 bases. Losses at the gene ends were 5 bases for V and 1 base for J; bases not matched to a gene: 11. Germline loops: CDR1 SGHTA, CDR2 FQGNSA. The CDR3 covers 16 residues.

The chain couples TRBV4-2 to TRBJ2-1; 7 nucleotides line up with TRBD2. V gave up 6 bases and J gave up 8 bases; unmatched junction bases: 7. There are 13 residues in the CDR3. CDR1 LGHNA and CDR2 YNFKEQ come from the germline V gene. This chain's CDR3 is CASRPGTNDEQFF. CDR3 DNA sequence: TGTGCCAGCAGACCCGGGACTAATGATGAGCAGTTCTTC.

This sequence joins TRBV6-6 and TRBJ2-3, with a weak D call TRBD2 (6 bases). Looked up from germline, CDR1 is MNHNY and CDR2 is SVGAGI (reference sequence). The CDR3 contains 15 residues. Trimming took off 2 bases at V and 5 bases at J, with 14 bases between the two ends. DNA of the CDR3: TGTGCCAGCAGTTACATGCCGGGAGAGGGAGATACGCAGTATTTT. It specifies CASSYMPGEGDTQYF.

This clonotype was picked up a small number of times. The J gene is TRBJ2-6, the V gene TRBV11-2; a weak D match, TRBD1 (6 bases). This CDR3 is 16 amino acids long. The ends were cut back, 5 bases at V and 1 base at J, with 12 bases in the middle. The germline V gene encodes CDR1 SGHAT and CDR2 FQNNGV. The CDR3 DNA follows: TGTGCCAGCAGCCCACGAGGGGGTTCTGGGGCCAACGTCCTGACTTTC. This sequence encodes CASSPRGGSGANVLTF.

This chain connects TRBV4-1 to TRBJ2-7; D may correspond to TRBD1 or TRBD2 (6 bases each). CDR3 length: 17 amino acids. Deletions cut 3 bases from V and 3 bases from J, with 21 bases between. Germline V lookup: CDR1 MGHRA, CDR2 YSYEKL. The CDR3: CASSHEGGYSRNYEQYF. CDR3 in DNA: TGCGCCAGCAGCCACGAGGGGGGCTATAGCAGAAACTACGAGCAGTACTTC.

The CDR3 nucleotides are TGTGCCAGCAGGAGGGTTAATTCACCCCTCCACTTT. This gives the protein CASRRVNSPLHF. This chain uses TRBV28 with TRBJ1-6; D uncertain. V was pared by 6 bases and J by 6 bases, with 6 bases between. This CDR3 spans 12 amino acids. The V gene's germline CDR1 is MDHEN and CDR2 SYDVKM.

The V call is TRBV7-3, the J call TRBJ2-6; D gene uncertain. The ends were cut back, 4 bases at V and 2 bases at J, with 9 bases in the middle. Looked up from germline, CDR1 is SGHTA and CDR2 is FQGTGA. This CDR3 has 15 residues. The CDR3, as DNA: TGTGCCAGCAGCTCGGACGGTACTGGGGCCAACGTCCTGACTTTC. It codes for CASSSDGTGANVLTF.